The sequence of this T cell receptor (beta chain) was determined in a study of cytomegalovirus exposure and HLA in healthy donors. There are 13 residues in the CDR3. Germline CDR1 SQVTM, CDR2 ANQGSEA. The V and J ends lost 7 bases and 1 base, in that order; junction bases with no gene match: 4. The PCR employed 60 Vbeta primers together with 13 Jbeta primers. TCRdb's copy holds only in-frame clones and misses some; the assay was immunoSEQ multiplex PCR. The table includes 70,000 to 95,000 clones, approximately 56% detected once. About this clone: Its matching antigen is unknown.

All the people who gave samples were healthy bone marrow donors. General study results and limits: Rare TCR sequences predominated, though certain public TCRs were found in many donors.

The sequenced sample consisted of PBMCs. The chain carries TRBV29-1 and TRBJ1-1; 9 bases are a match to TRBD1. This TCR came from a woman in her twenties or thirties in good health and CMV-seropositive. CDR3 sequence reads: CSAWGQGNTEAFF. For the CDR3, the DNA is TGCAGCGCCTGGGGACAGGGGAACACTGAAGCTTTCTTT.